This is a list of T cell receptor beta chains from one sample in a study of Ad26.COV2.S vaccination and SARS-CoV-2 variants. Profiled with immunoSEQ multiplex PCR; TCRdb holds only in-frame clones, not every one. The data contain under 250,000 clones, around 90% of them seen just once; the ten biggest clones take up 2.9%. Sequencing was performed on peripheral blood, taken in a trial of Ad26.COV2.S vaccine versus placebo. All receptors derive from a person between 18 and 65 years old who received the Ad26.COV2.S COVID-19 vaccine or a placebo. Each CDR3 is given with its conserved first and last residue. D genes are given only for firm matches. Where a row states a size, it is once, few, many or the class of an expanded clone; other rows omit it.

>-|TRBJ1-6|TRBV6-2/TRBV6-3|-
CASSYSEPGSYNSPLHF
TGTGCCAGCAGTTACTCTGAGCCGGGCTCCTATAATTCACCCCTCCACTTT
>TRBD1|TRBJ1-2|TRBV12-3/TRBV12-4|few
CASSPQGARGYTF
TGTGCCAGCAGCCCACAGGGGGCGCGGGGCTACACCTTC
>-|TRBJ1-1|TRBV19|-
CASSYYRDTSEAFF
TGTGCCAGTAGCTATTACCGGGACACTTCTGAAGCTTTCTTT
>-|TRBJ2-2|TRBV11-2|few
CASSSGTLLAGELFF
TGTGCCAGCAGCTCCGGGACTCTACTGGCCGGGGAGCTGTTTTTT
>TRBD1|TRBJ2-1|TRBV7-3|-
CASSPRDSSYNEQFF
TGTGCCAGCAGCCCCCGGGACAGCTCCTACAATGAGCAGTTCTTC
>-|TRBJ1-2|TRBV6-8|once
CASSSGTGYTF
TGTGCCAGCAGTTCTGGGACCGGCTACACCTTC
>-|TRBJ2-5|TRBV4-2|-
CASSPRLTKGGETQYF
TGTGCCAGCAGCCCAAGACTCACTAAGGGTGGAGAGACCCAGTACTTC
>-|TRBJ1-1|TRBV19|once
CASSSRGGHTEAFF
TGTGCCAGTAGTAGCAGGGGAGGGCACACTGAAGCTTTCTTT
>TRBD1|TRBJ2-5|TRBV6-6|-
CASTTDRVETQYF
TGTGCCAGCACCACTGACAGGGTCGAGACCCAGTACTTC
>TRBD1|TRBJ1-5|TRBV4-2|-
CASSQDRRDRAEPNQPQHF
TGTGCCAGCAGCCAAGATAGACGGGACAGGGCTGAACCAAATCAGCCCCAGCATTTT
>TRBD1|TRBJ2-1|TRBV5-4|-
CASSQTGGAGNEQFF
TGTGCCAGCAGCCAGACAGGGGGCGCGGGCAATGAGCAGTTCTTC
>TRBD1|TRBJ2-1|TRBV6-5|-
CASSRQGPYNEQFF
TGTGCCAGCAGTCGACAGGGGCCGTACAATGAGCAGTTCTTC
>-|TRBJ1-1|TRBV5-8|-
CASSLWSNTEAFF
TGTGCCAGCAGCTTGTGGTCGAACACTGAAGCTTTCTTT
>TRBD1|TRBJ1-2|TRBV29-1|-
CSVHTGGDYGYTF
TGCAGCGTTCACACAGGGGGCGACTATGGCTACACCTTC
>-|TRBJ2-5|TRBV9|-
CASSVAGHQETQYF
TGTGCCAGCAGCGTAGCCGGACACCAAGAGACCCAGTACTTC
>-|TRBJ1-4|TRBV4-2|-
CASSQEEWSAGDNEKLFF
TGTGCCAGCAGCCAAGAGGAGTGGTCGGCAGGAGATAATGAAAAACTGTTTTTT
>-|TRBJ2-5|TRBV6-5|-
CASDWGVRETQYF
TGTGCCAGCGATTGGGGTGTCCGGGAGACCCAGTACTTC
>-|TRBJ1-1|TRBV24-1|-
CATSAAWDTEAFF
TGTGCCACCAGTGCCGCGTGGGACACTGAAGCTTTCTTT
>-|TRBJ1-2|TRBV19|-
CASSIQLEVNYGYTF
TGTGCCAGTAGTATTCAGCTCGAAGTCAACTATGGCTACACCTTC
>-|TRBJ1-2|TRBV24-1|-
CATSDGGRDGYTF
TGTGCCACCAGTGATGGGGGAAGGGATGGCTACACCTTC
>-|TRBJ2-7|TRBV6-5|-
CASSSRWGPYEQYF
TGTGCCAGCAGCTCCAGGTGGGGCCCCTACGAGCAGTACTTC
>-|TRBJ1-4|TRBV12-3/TRBV12-4|-
CASRQAGQKQVF
TGTGCCAGCAGACAAGCTGGGCAGAAGCAGGTTTTT
>TRBD1|TRBJ1-2|TRBV29-1|-
CSVDGTGPYGYTF
TGCAGCGTTGATGGGACAGGACCATATGGCTACACCTTC
>-|TRBJ2-2|TRBV6-2/TRBV6-3|-
CASSYGVLPGELFF
TGTGCCAGCAGTTACGGGGTCTTGCCCGGGGAGCTGTTTTTT
>-|TRBJ1-2|TRBV4-3|once
CASSHEDSGYGYTF
TGCGCCAGCAGCCATGAGGACTCGGGCTATGGCTACACCTTC
>TRBD1|TRBJ2-7|TRBV29-1|-
CSVVSGTGDFYEQYF
TGCAGCGTAGTCTCGGGGACAGGGGACTTCTACGAGCAGTACTTC
>-|TRBJ2-1|TRBV25-1|-
CASSRDWGTYNEQFF
TGTGCCAGCAGCAGGGATTGGGGAACGTACAATGAGCAGTTCTTC
>TRBD2|TRBJ2-1|TRBV29-1|-
CSVVGASGGYNEQFF
TGCAGCGTTGTGGGGGCTAGCGGGGGATACAATGAGCAGTTCTTC
>TRBD1|TRBJ1-1|TRBV18|once
CASSGGQGEAFF
TGTGCCAGCTCGGGGGGACAGGGGGAAGCTTTCTTT
>TRBD1|TRBJ1-6|TRBV7-9|-
CASSFAQGVSSPLHF
TGTGCCAGCAGCTTCGCGCAGGGGGTTTCCTCACCCCTCCACTTT
>TRBD2|TRBJ2-3|TRBV3-1/TRBV3-2|-
CASSQVAGGPGDTQYF
TGTGCCAGCAGCCAAGTAGCGGGGGGGCCGGGAGATACGCAGTATTTT
>TRBD1|TRBJ2-7|TRBV7-9|-
CASSSRTGEFDEQYF
TGTGCCAGCAGCTCCCGGACAGGGGAATTCGACGAGCAGTACTTC
>TRBD1|TRBJ1-1|TRBV7-9|-
CASSPTGTGNTEAFF
TGTGCCAGCAGCCCAACCGGGACAGGGAACACTGAAGCTTTCTTT
>-|TRBJ2-3|TRBV5-1|-
CASSLDRPGTDTQYF
TGCGCCAGCAGCTTGGATAGGCCGGGCACAGATACGCAGTATTTT
>TRBD1|TRBJ1-2|TRBV30|few
CAWSVRGQGFYGYTF
TGTGCCTGGAGTGTACGTGGACAGGGATTCTATGGCTACACCTTC
>TRBD2|TRBJ2-1|TRBV18|-
CASSPTSGLYNEQFF
TGTGCCAGCTCACCGACTAGCGGGTTATACAATGAGCAGTTCTTC
>TRBD2|TRBJ2-1|TRBV5-5|once
CASSLEVAGVPSYNEQFF
TGTGCCAGCAGCTTGGAGGTAGCGGGGGTCCCCTCCTACAATGAGCAGTTCTTC
>-|TRBJ2-3|TRBV7-2|once
CASSPGLNPDTQYF
TGTGCCAGCAGCCCGGGGCTAAACCCCGATACGCAGTATTTT
>TRBD1|TRBJ2-1|TRBV19|-
CASRPHIDRVNEQFF
TGTGCCAGTAGACCACATATCGACAGGGTAAATGAGCAGTTCTTC
>TRBD1|TRBJ2-1|TRBV5-1|-
CASSPQGDHNEQFF
TGCGCCAGCAGCCCACAGGGGGACCACAATGAGCAGTTCTTC
>TRBD1|TRBJ1-4|TRBV19|once
CASSYRQGRTNEKLFF
TGTGCCAGTAGTTACCGACAGGGGCGGACTAATGAAAAACTGTTTTTT
>-|TRBJ2-3|TRBV3-1/TRBV3-2|few
CASTKGAGSTDTQYF
TGTGCCAGCACTAAAGGGGCGGGTTCCACAGATACGCAGTATTTT
>-|TRBJ1-1|TRBV7-9|-
CASSLEGSEAFF
TGTGCCAGCAGCTTAGAGGGTTCTGAAGCTTTCTTT
>TRBD1|TRBJ2-7|TRBV4-1|few
CASSQGQGGTYEQYF
TGCGCCAGCAGCCAAGGACAGGGGGGGACCTACGAGCAGTACTTC
>-|TRBJ1-4|TRBV19|-
CASRDPHGKNEKLFF
TGTGCCAGCCGGGACCCTCACGGGAAAAATGAAAAACTGTTTTTT
>-|TRBJ1-4|TRBV6-5|few
CASSQTTSSEKLFF
TGTGCCAGCAGCCAGACAACCTCTAGTGAAAAACTGTTTTTT
>-|TRBJ1-1|TRBV5-1|-
CASSLGHNTEAFF
TGCGCCAGCAGCCTGGGCCATAATACTGAAGCTTTCTTT
>-|TRBJ2-1|TRBV18|-
CASSPGGREQFF
TGTGCCAGCTCACCAGGGGGCCGGGAGCAGTTCTTC
>-|TRBJ2-7|TRBV6-5|-
CASSPVSGSYEQYF
TGTGCCAGCAGCCCCGTTTCGGGCTCCTACGAGCAGTACTTC
>-|TRBJ1-5|TRBV20-1|-
CSASDAGNNQPQHF
TGCAGTGCTAGTGACGCAGGGAACAATCAGCCCCAGCATTTT
>-|TRBJ2-7|TRBV3-1/TRBV3-2|once
CASSQEEPGGHSYEQYF
TGTGCCAGCAGCCAAGAGGAGCCGGGGGGACACTCCTACGAGCAGTACTTC
>TRBD2|TRBJ2-7|TRBV6-5|-
CASPFLAGGHHEQYF
TGTGCCAGCCCTTTTCTAGCGGGGGGGCACCACGAGCAGTACTTC
>-|TRBJ1-4|TRBV4-3|once
CASSQAQTGRGTNEKLFF
TGCGCCAGCAGCCAAGCACAAACAGGGAGGGGAACGAATGAAAAACTGTTTTTT
>-|TRBJ1-4|TRBV21-1|-
CASRRWASEKLFF
TGTGCCAGCCGGAGGTGGGCCAGTGAAAAACTGTTTTTT
>TRBD1|TRBJ2-1|TRBV7-9|-
CASSTTGTGDFNEQFF
TGTGCCAGCAGCACCACCGGGACAGGGGATTTTAATGAGCAGTTCTTC
>-|TRBJ1-1|TRBV27|once
CASKLTGTSYFTEAFF
TGTGCCAGCAAACTAACCGGGACATCCTATTTCACTGAAGCTTTCTTT
>TRBD1|TRBJ1-2|TRBV4-3|few
CASSQSISSGQGYGYTF
TGCGCCAGCAGCCAATCTATTTCTTCGGGACAGGGCTATGGCTACACCTTC
>-|TRBJ2-3|TRBV3-1/TRBV3-2|-
CASSQGGTTILTDTQYF
TGTGCCAGCAGCCAGGGGGGGACAACCATCCTCACAGATACGCAGTATTTT